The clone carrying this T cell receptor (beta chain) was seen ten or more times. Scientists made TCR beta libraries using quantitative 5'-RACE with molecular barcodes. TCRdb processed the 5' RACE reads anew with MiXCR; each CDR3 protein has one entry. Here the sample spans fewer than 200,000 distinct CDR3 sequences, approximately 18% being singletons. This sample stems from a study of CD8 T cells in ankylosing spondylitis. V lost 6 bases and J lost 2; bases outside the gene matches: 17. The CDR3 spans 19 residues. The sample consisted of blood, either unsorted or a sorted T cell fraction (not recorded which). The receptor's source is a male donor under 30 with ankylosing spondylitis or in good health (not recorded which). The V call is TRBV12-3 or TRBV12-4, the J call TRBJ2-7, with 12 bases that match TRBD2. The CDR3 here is CASSQRLAGVSSLPYEQYF. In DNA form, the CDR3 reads TGTGCCAGCAGCCAGAGACTAGCGGGAGTATCCTCCCTCCCCTACGAGCAGTACTTC.